One and the same sample provided the 29 T cell receptor beta chains below, sequenced in a study of T cell clonotyping in hematopoietic cell transplantation. Clones were read by immunoSEQ multiplex PCR, and TCRdb kept only the in-frame ones, dropping some. The repertoire consists of about 17,000 clones, with over 90% occurring once and the leading ten covering about 5.4%. Sequencing used peripheral blood mononuclear cells. These receptors all come from a man aged 40-49 years in good health. Some clones in this sample may be carry-over from other donors' samples.

In nucleotides, the CDR3 is TGTGCCAGCAGCCCCCGGGCGGGGGATAGCACAGATACGCAGTATTTT. Its translation: CASSPRAGDSTDTQYF. This chain uses TRBV9 with TRBJ2-3; 7 nucleotides agree with TRBD2. Germline V gene sequence: CDR1 SGDLS, CDR2 YYNGEE. The CDR3 totals 16 residues. J was trimmed by 0 bases and V by 4 bases; bases with no gene match: 8.

The chain links TRBV19 to TRBJ2-7; 11 positions agree with TRBD1. This CDR3 is 19 amino acids long. V lost 7 bases, J lost 0 bases, and 17 bases stayed unmatched. The germline V gene encodes CDR1 LNHDA and CDR2 SQIVND (reference sequence). In nucleotides, the CDR3 is TGTGCCAGTATTCAGGGGGGGACAGGGGGTCCACATGGCTCCTACGAGCAGTACTTC. Translating gives CASIQGGTGGPHGSYEQYF.

The chain links TRBV19 to TRBJ2-7; a weak D match, TRBD1 (5 bases). Looked up from germline, CDR1 is LNHDA and CDR2 is SQIVND (reference sequence). This CDR3 contains 11 residues. V lost 5 bases to trimming and J lost 6 bases, with 8 bases between them. CDR3 protein: CASSSGLEQYF. In nucleotides, the CDR3 is TGTGCCAGTAGTTCAGGGCTCGAGCAGTACTTC.

This clone was detected once. The chain couples TRBV15 to TRBJ1-1; unclear D gene. The V and J ends lost 6 bases and 2 bases respectively, with 10 bases between them. Germline V CDR1 and CDR2: LNHNV, YYDKDF (reference sequence). The CDR3 consists of 13 residues. Here the CDR3 reads CATSKSENTEAFF. Here the CDR3 DNA reads TGTGCCACCAGTAAATCGGAAAACACTGAAGCTTTCTTT.

The chain carries TRBV11-2 and TRBJ1-3; TRBD1 matches at 12 bases. With 5 bases clipped from V and 11 bases from J, the junction kept 7 bases outside the gene matches. Germline CDR1 is SGHAT and CDR2 is FQNNGV. This CDR3 contains 14 residues. This chain's CDR3 is CASSLGTGGRPIYF. As DNA, the CDR3 is TGTGCCAGCAGCCTCGGGACAGGGGGCCGCCCCATATATTTT.

The rearrangement links TRBV19 to TRBJ2-7; 8 bases fit TRBD1. V shed 5 bases and J 6 bases; nucleotides not matched to a gene: 3. This CDR3 is 12 amino acids long. From germline, CDR1 is LNHDA and CDR2 SQIVND (reference sequence). The CDR3 nucleotides are TGTGCCAGTAGTTTGACAGGGGTCGAGCAGTACTTC. Amino acid sequence: CASSLTGVEQYF.

The V call is TRBV6-5, the J call TRBJ1-5, with 10 bases matching TRBD1. Trimming at V came to 7 bases and at J to 4 bases, leaving 7 bases not matched to a gene. The CDR3 runs to 15 residues. Germline V gene sequence: CDR1 MNHEY, CDR2 SVGAGI. The CDR3 region has the DNA TGTGCCAGCACCCCGGGACAGGGGAAAAATCAGCCCCAGCATTTT. It is translated as CASTPGQGKNQPQHF.

The rearrangement uses TRBV11-3 and TRBJ1-1; D not resolved. CDR3 length: 15 residues. Germline assignment: CDR1 SGHNT and CDR2 YENEEA. Trimming removed 7 bases at V and 1 base at J, with 16 bases between. The CDR3 region has the DNA TGTGCCAGCACCCGAACTTCGGGCTCGAACACTGAAGCTTTCTTT. It translates to CASTRTSGSNTEAFF.

The chain joins TRBV29-1 to TRBJ2-1, with TRBD1 matching over 11 bases. CDR3 length equals 15 residues. CDR1 and CDR2 from the germline V gene are SQVTM and ANQGSEA. V was pared by 6 bases and J by 6 bases, with 10 bases of the junction left unmatched. CDR3 residues: CSVTSPGQGGNEQFF. CDR3 sequence (DNA): TGCAGCGTCACCAGCCCGGGACAGGGGGGCAATGAGCAGTTCTTC.

This rearrangement joins TRBV7-2 to TRBJ2-5; 13 bases are a match to TRBD2. The CDR3 loop spans 18 amino acids. V shed 4 bases and J 4 bases; nucleotides not matched to a gene: 12. CDR1 and CDR2 (germline): SGHTA, FQGNSA. The CDR3 loop is CASSSILAGGPLLETQYF. In DNA form, the CDR3 reads TGTGCCAGCAGCTCCATACTAGCGGGGGGGCCTTTATTAGAGACCCAGTACTTC.

In the case of this clone: At one boundary the junction diverges from the germline segment, which might be a read error. J is TRBJ2-7 and V is TRBV7-2, with D perhaps matching TRBD1 or TRBD2 (6 bases each). Germline values: CDR1 SGHTA, CDR2 FQGNSA. The CDR3 has 13 residues. The CDR3, as DNA: TGTGCCAGCAGGCAAGCCTCGGGACACCCGGGGGACTTC. It encodes CASRQASGHPGDF.

The table lists this clone with a few counts. V is TRBV15 and J is TRBJ2-7; the match to TRBD1 covers 9 bases. This CDR3 has 17 residues. After removal of 0 bases from V and 3 bases from J, the junction contained 9 bases not matched to a gene. Germline V gene sequence: CDR1 LNHNV, CDR2 YYDKDF (reference sequence). This CDR3 is CATSRDTGGSHFYEQYF. The DNA of the CDR3 is TGTGCCACCAGCAGAGACACAGGGGGCTCCCACTTCTACGAGCAGTACTTC.

The chain couples TRBV5-1 to TRBJ1-1, with D maybe TRBD1 (6 bases). The germline CDR1 and CDR2 sequences are SGHRS and YFSETQ. V was shortened by 4 bases and J by 4 bases, with 11 bases between the two germline ends. CDR3 length: 13 amino acids. The CDR3 sequence is CASSLQTGTEAFF. The CDR3 DNA is TGCGCCAGCAGCCTACAGACAGGCACTGAAGCTTTCTTT.

V usage is TRBV10-3 and J usage is TRBJ1-1, with TRBD1 as a possible D gene (6 bases). Germline CDR1 is ENHRY and CDR2 is SYGVKD. The CDR3 is made up of 17 amino acids. Between the trimmed V and J ends, which lost 6 bases and 0 bases, there was a span of 20 bases. In nucleotides, the CDR3 is TGTGCCATCAGCGTCCTCGGGACACCCGAAATGAACACTGAAGCTTTCTTT. The encoded protein is CAISVLGTPEMNTEAFF.

The chain is built from TRBV4-2 and TRBJ2-7, with 11 bases aligning to TRBD2. The ends lost 4 bases at V and 1 base at J; junction bases unmatched: 3. The CDR3 totals 15 residues. The germline gives CDR1 LGHNA, CDR2 YNFKEQ. The CDR3 is CASSPTSGSSYEQYF. As DNA, the CDR3 is TGTGCCAGCAGCCCTACTAGCGGGAGTTCCTACGAGCAGTACTTC.

The chain employs TRBV29-1 and TRBJ1-1, with 9 bases matching TRBD1. V was clipped by 7 bases and J by 2 bases; unmatched bases: 5. This CDR3 region has 13 residues. Germline V gives CDR1 SQVTM, CDR2 ANQGSEA. CDR3 bases: TGCAGCGCCACTACAGGGGGCAACACTGAAGCTTTCTTT. It is translated as CSATTGGNTEAFF.

The genes are TRBV13 and TRBJ1-2; TRBD1 aligns across 8 bases. The CDR3 is made up of 15 amino acids. Unmatched junction bases numbered 11, after V lost 4 bases and J lost 7 bases. CDR1 is PRHDT and CDR2 is FYEKMQ in the germline V gene (reference sequence). CDR3 residues: CASSSTTGAVSGYTF. In DNA, the CDR3 is TGTGCCAGCAGCTCCACGACAGGGGCCGTTAGTGGCTACACCTTC.

This chain joins TRBV7-2 and TRBJ2-7; the D gene is possibly TRBD2 (7 bases). The CDR3 spans 14 residues. Between the trimmed V and J ends, which lost 10 bases and 0 bases, there was a span of 16 bases. The germline V gene has CDR1 SGHTA and CDR2 FQGNSA. DNA for the CDR3: TGTGCCACCGGCGGGGCGGGGGCCTCCTACGAGCAGTACTTC. Translated, it gives CATGGAGASYEQYF. The full variable domain, rest sourced from reference TRBV7-2 and TRBJ2-7, is GAGVSQSPSNKVTEKGKDVELRCDPISGHTALYWYRQSLGQGLEFLIYFQGNSAPDKSGLPSDRFSAERTGGSVSTLTIQRTQQEDSAVYLCATGGAGASYEQYFGPGTRLTVT.

The chain combines TRBV11-2 with TRBJ2-2; 7 nucleotides line up with TRBD1. The CDR3 sequence is 14 residues long. V shed 6 bases, J shed 7 bases, and the junction held 8 bases outside the gene matches. Germline-derived CDR1 and CDR2 are SGHAT and FQNNGV. The CDR3 nucleotides read TGTGCCAGCAGGAGACAGGGCGTTAGCGGGGAGCTGTTTTTT. Its protein product is CASRRQGVSGELFF.

This clone was observed a single time. The genes are TRBV5-6 and TRBJ1-1; perhaps TRBD1 as D (5 bases). The V end lost 5 bases, the J end lost 4 bases, and 24 bases lay between the germline ends. Germline lookup yields CDR1 SGHDT and CDR2 YYEEEE. The CDR3 runs 17 residues. The CDR3 loop is CASRHQMGANGGTEAFF. The CDR3 DNA sequence: TGTGCCAGCAGACATCAGATGGGCGCGAACGGGGGCACTGAAGCTTTCTTT.

The J gene is TRBJ2-3, the V gene TRBV5-6; possibly TRBD2 for D (6 bases). Per germline, CDR1 SGHDT and CDR2 YYEEEE. CDR3 size: 17 residues. V lost 4 bases and J lost 0, with 18 bases in between. The CDR3 DNA sequence: TGTGCCAGCAGCCCGGATGGCGAGGCGGGGAGCACAGATACGCAGTATTTT. It encodes CASSPDGEAGSTDTQYF.

The J gene is TRBJ1-2, the V gene TRBV7-9, with 12 bases aligning to TRBD1. The germline gives CDR1 SEHNR, CDR2 FQNEAQ (reference sequence). V dropped 5 bases and J dropped 4; count of bases not matched to a gene: 17. The length of the CDR3 is 19 residues. The CDR3: CASSPAGTGGRHPPYGYTF. DNA of the CDR3: TGTGCCAGCAGCCCCGCCGGGACAGGGGGCAGACACCCTCCCTATGGCTACACCTTC.

V and J are TRBV19 and TRBJ2-7; TRBD1 is a possible D gene (6 bases). The CDR3 sequence is 14 residues long. V was pared by 5 bases and J by 4 bases, with 15 bases between. The V gene's germline CDR1 is LNHDA and CDR2 SQIVND (reference sequence). CDR3 nucleotide sequence: TGTGCCAGTAGTGCGCCAGGGGCCGGATACGAGCAGTACTTC. Its protein is CASSAPGAGYEQYF. The full variable domain, its missing parts supplied by reference TRBV19 and TRBJ2-7, is DGGITQSPKYLFRKEGQNVTLSCEQNLNHDAMYWYRQDPGQGLRLIYYSQIVNDFQKGDIAEGYSVSREKKESFPLTVTSAQKNPTAFYLCASSAPGAGYEQYFGPGTRLTVT.

This chain connects TRBV18 to TRBJ2-3; D remains ambiguous. Germline CDR1 KGHSH, CDR2 LQKENI. V dropped 4 bases and J dropped 0 bases, with 11 bases sitting between them. The CDR3 is 15 residues long. This CDR3 reads CASSLSLASTDTQYF. The DNA of the CDR3 is TGTGCCAGCTCACTATCCCTTGCTAGCACAGATACGCAGTATTTT.

This chain connects TRBV19 to TRBJ2-7; maybe TRBD2 (5 bases). This CDR3 is 14 amino acids long. Germline V gene data show CDR1 as LNHDA and CDR2 as SQIVND (reference sequence). V was cut by 3 bases and J by 5 bases, with 14 bases left in between. The CDR3 DNA follows: TGTGCCAGTAGTATTTCGGGGTCGGCCCACGAGCAGTACTTC. It encodes CASSISGSAHEQYF. The full variable domain, in which reference TRBV19 and TRBJ2-7 provide the parts outside the CDR3, is DGGITQSPKYLFRKEGQNVTLSCEQNLNHDAMYWYRQDPGQGLRLIYYSQIVNDFQKGDIAEGYSVSREKKESFPLTVTSAQKNPTAFYLCASSISGSAHEQYFGPGTRLTVT.

The chain links TRBV5-1 to TRBJ2-3, with TRBD2 identical over 10 bases. The length of the CDR3 is 17 residues. The ends lost 5 bases at V and 3 bases at J; junction bases unmatched: 12. CDR1 SGHRS and CDR2 YFSETQ come from the germline V gene. The CDR3 loop reads CASRFSSSGGRTDTQYF. Written as DNA, the CDR3 is TGCGCCAGCAGGTTCTCGTCTAGCGGGGGTAGAACAGATACGCAGTATTTT.

The sample holds one count of this clone. V gene TRBV6-5 combines with J gene TRBJ2-7, with TRBD1 identical over 8 bases. The CDR3 consists of 16 residues. V lost 2 bases to trimming and J lost 2 bases; unmatched junction nucleotides: 8. Germline-derived CDR1 and CDR2 are MNHEY and SVGAGI. CDR3 nucleotides: TGTGCCAGCAGTTACACCCGACAGGGGAGCCCCTACGAGCAGTACTTC. This sequence encodes CASSYTRQGSPYEQYF.

This rearrangement joins TRBV11-2 to TRBJ2-1; D gene ambiguous. The CDR3 totals 17 residues. Per germline, CDR1 SGHAT and CDR2 FQNNGV. V lost 0 bases, J lost 0 bases, and 12 bases lay in between. In DNA form, the CDR3 reads TGTGCCAGCAGCTTAGATGCGGAAAGGGCCTCCTACAATGAGCAGTTCTTC. Amino acid sequence: CASSLDAERASYNEQFF. The full variable domain, completed using reference TRBV11-2 and TRBJ2-1, is EAGVAQSPRYKIIEKRQSVAFWCNPISGHATLYWYQQILGQGPKLLIQFQNNGVVDDSQLPKDRFSAERLKGVDSTLKIQPAKLEDSAVYLCASSLDAERASYNEQFFGPGTRLTVL.

The chain uses TRBV20-1 and TRBJ2-5; D is uncertain. V dropped 4 bases and J dropped 4 bases, with 7 bases sitting between them. This CDR3 has 11 amino acids. Germline V CDR1 and CDR2: DFQATT, SNEGSKA (reference sequence). CDR3 in amino acids: CSAKLVETQYF. The CDR3 DNA follows: TGCAGTGCTAAACTCGTAGAGACCCAGTACTTC.